Listed below are T cell receptor beta chains from one sample, sequenced in a study of STAT5B mutations in CD4+ large granular lymphocyte leukemia. Clones were sequenced by immunoSEQ multiplex PCR, and TCRdb holds only the in-frame ones, with some missing. The table has about 35,000 clones, 68% seen once. The sequencing sample was made of CD4+ T cells from blood buffy coats. The receptors come from a human donor in good health. The CDR3 runs from the conserved cysteine through the conserved F or W. The order of the fields is J gene, D gene, clone size, V gene, CDR3 DNA, CDR3 protein. D genes are given only for firm matches. Rows may omit the clone size; those that give it use once, few, many or a size class.

J: TRBJ1-1
D: TRBD1
size: NA
V: TRBV10-3
DNA: TGTGCCATCAGTGGAGGGACAGGGCAGCACACTGAAGCTTTCTTT
CDR3: CAISGGTGQHTEAFF

J: TRBJ2-5
D: TRBD1
size: NA
V: TRBV7-2
DNA: TGTGCCAGCAGCACCGGACAGGGGGCGTGGGGGGAGACCCAGTACTTC
CDR3: CASSTGQGAWGETQYF

J: TRBJ1-2
D: NA
size: few
V: TRBV29-1
DNA: TGCAGCGTTGAAGGGCAGCGTTATGGCTACACCTTC
CDR3: CSVEGQRYGYTF

J: TRBJ2-2
D: NA
size: NA
V: TRBV4-2
DNA: TGTGCCAGCAGCCAAGATTGGGGCACCGGGGAGCTGTTTTTT
CDR3: CASSQDWGTGELFF

J: TRBJ2-7
D: TRBD2
size: few
V: TRBV2
DNA: TGTGCCAGCAGTGAAGAACCTTACGGCGGGGGCTACGAGCAGTACTTC
CDR3: CASSEEPYGGGYEQYF

J: TRBJ1-1
D: NA
size: NA
V: TRBV27
DNA: TGTGCCAGCTCGAAAAGGGGGGAGATGAACACTGAAGCTTTCTTT
CDR3: CASSKRGEMNTEAFF

J: TRBJ2-6
D: NA
size: NA
V: TRBV27
DNA: TGTGCCAGCTCATTGGTGGGATCTGGGGCCAACGTCCTGACTTTC
CDR3: CASSLVGSGANVLTF

J: TRBJ2-2
D: TRBD2
size: few
V: TRBV7-6
DNA: TGTGCCAGCAGTGTGGAGCGGGGGAACACCGGGGAGCTGTTTTTT
CDR3: CASSVERGNTGELFF

J: TRBJ2-5
D: TRBD1
size: NA
V: TRBV7-3
DNA: TGTGCCAGCAGCCCTGGGACAGTCCGGGAGACCCAGTACTTC
CDR3: CASSPGTVRETQYF

J: TRBJ1-2
D: TRBD1
size: NA
V: TRBV5-1
DNA: TGCGCCAGCAGCTCAGGGGGCGTCTATGGCTACACCTTC
CDR3: CASSSGGVYGYTF

J: TRBJ1-6
D: NA
size: NA
V: TRBV9
DNA: TGTGCCAGCAGCGTAGCTGGGGGGAACTCCTATAATTCACCCCTCCACTTT
CDR3: CASSVAGGNSYNSPLHF

J: TRBJ1-1
D: NA
size: few
V: TRBV13
DNA: TGTGCCAGCAGCTTTGGAGGGTTGGGCACTGAAGCTTTCTTT
CDR3: CASSFGGLGTEAFF

J: TRBJ2-4
D: NA
size: NA
V: TRBV11-2
DNA: TGTGCCAGCAGCTTAACCTCCGGGGGAAACATTCAGTACTTC
CDR3: CASSLTSGGNIQYF

J: TRBJ2-3
D: NA
size: NA
V: TRBV5-8
DNA: TGTGCCAGCAGCTTGTCTGGCGGTAGCACAGATACGCAGTATTTT
CDR3: CASSLSGGSTDTQYF

J: TRBJ2-7
D: NA
size: NA
V: TRBV13
DNA: TGTGCCAGCAGCTTAGTCCGGGGATCGTACGAGCAGTACTTC
CDR3: CASSLVRGSYEQYF

J: TRBJ1-5
D: TRBD1
size: NA
V: TRBV27
DNA: TGTGCCAGCAGCACGACAGGGGGCAATCAGCCCCAGCATTTT
CDR3: CASSTTGGNQPQHF

J: TRBJ1-2
D: NA
size: NA
V: TRBV10-3
DNA: TGTGCCATCAGTGAGGGGGGGTCTGACTATGGCTACACCTTC
CDR3: CAISEGGSDYGYTF

J: TRBJ2-3
D: NA
size: NA
V: TRBV11-1
DNA: TGTGCCAGCAGCTTGGCGGATACGCAGTATTTT
CDR3: CASSLADTQYF

J: TRBJ2-3
D: TRBD2
size: NA
V: TRBV2
DNA: TGTGCCAGCACCCTACTAGCGGGGGGGACGGATACGCAGTATTTT
CDR3: CASTLLAGGTDTQYF

J: TRBJ2-7
D: NA
size: few
V: TRBV5-1
DNA: TGCGCCAGCACCGGGACTGCTGCCTACGAGCAGTACTTC
CDR3: CASTGTAAYEQYF

J: TRBJ1-1
D: NA
size: NA
V: TRBV11-2
DNA: TGTGCCAGCAGCCCCCGAGAAGAGGGGGAGGGAGTGGCGAACACTGAAGCTTTCTTT
CDR3: CASSPREEGEGVANTEAFF

J: TRBJ1-3
D: TRBD1
size: once
V: TRBV15
DNA: TGTGCCACCAGCAGGGACAGGGGGACTGGAAACACCATATATTTT
CDR3: CATSRDRGTGNTIYF

J: TRBJ2-1
D: TRBD2
size: once
V: TRBV6-4
DNA: TGTGCCAGCAGTGACATGCCAGCGGGGGGGACTGAGCAGTTCTTC
CDR3: CASSDMPAGGTEQFF

J: TRBJ1-6
D: NA
size: NA
V: TRBV27
DNA: TGTGCCAGCAGTTTGGAAGGCTCCTATAATTCACCCCTCCACTTT
CDR3: CASSLEGSYNSPLHF

J: TRBJ1-5
D: NA
size: NA
V: TRBV6-5
DNA: TGTGCCAGCAGTTACAGGGGACAACCCAATCAGCCCCAGCATTTT
CDR3: CASSYRGQPNQPQHF

J: TRBJ2-7
D: TRBD1
size: once
V: TRBV19
DNA: TGTGCCAGTAGTATAGGACAGGGGTACGGCGAGCAGTACTTC
CDR3: CASSIGQGYGEQYF

J: TRBJ1-1
D: TRBD1
size: once
V: TRBV7-9
DNA: TGTGCCAGCAGCTTAGCCGGGACAGGGGTGGGTGAAGCTTTCTTT
CDR3: CASSLAGTGVGEAFF

J: TRBJ1-5
D: NA
size: NA
V: TRBV6-6
DNA: TGTGCCAGCAGTTACGGGGATAATTATAGCAATCAGCCCCAGCATTTT
CDR3: CASSYGDNYSNQPQHF

J: TRBJ2-7
D: NA
size: NA
V: TRBV7-2
DNA: TGTGCCAGCAGCTTATCTTCAGTTTCCTACGAGCAGTACTTC
CDR3: CASSLSSVSYEQYF

J: TRBJ1-1
D: NA
size: few
V: TRBV6-6
DNA: TGTGCCAGCAGGTTAGGACAAATGAACACTGAAGCTTTCTTT
CDR3: CASRLGQMNTEAFF

J: TRBJ1-1
D: TRBD1
size: NA
V: TRBV4-1
DNA: TGCGCCAGCAGCCAGGTACAGGGGGCCGAACTGAACACTGAAGCTTTCTTT
CDR3: CASSQVQGAELNTEAFF

J: TRBJ2-2
D: TRBD2
size: NA
V: TRBV7-6
DNA: TGTGCCAGCAGCTTCTTCGGGGGGGGGACGAACACCGGGGAGCTGTTTTTT
CDR3: CASSFFGGGTNTGELFF

J: TRBJ1-3
D: NA
size: NA
V: TRBV2
DNA: TGTGCCAGCAGGCGAGGCCTGCAAGCTGGAAACACCATATATTTT
CDR3: CASRRGLQAGNTIYF

J: TRBJ2-3
D: NA
size: once
V: TRBV10-3
DNA: TGTGCCATCAGGGACTACACAGATACGCAGTATTTT
CDR3: CAIRDYTDTQYF

J: TRBJ2-2
D: TRBD2
size: NA
V: TRBV2
DNA: TGTGCCAGCAGACCCGGGACTAGCACCGGGGAGCTGTTTTTT
CDR3: CASRPGTSTGELFF

J: TRBJ1-1
D: TRBD1
size: few
V: TRBV2
DNA: TGTGCCAGCAGCCTTACAGGGGTGGACACTGAAGCTTTCTTT
CDR3: CASSLTGVDTEAFF

J: TRBJ1-4
D: TRBD1
size: NA
V: TRBV19
DNA: TGTGCCAGTAGTATACTGTTCCGGGACAGATTTGAAAAACTGTTTTTT
CDR3: CASSILFRDRFEKLFF

J: TRBJ1-2
D: NA
size: NA
V: TRBV30
DNA: TGTGCCTGGAGTGTACACTATGGCTACACCTTC
CDR3: CAWSVHYGYTF

J: TRBJ1-6
D: NA
size: NA
V: TRBV6-5
DNA: TGTGCCAGCAGTTACGTCGGGGGTAATTCACCCCTCCACTTT
CDR3: CASSYVGGNSPLHF

J: TRBJ1-2
D: NA
size: few
V: TRBV4-2
DNA: TGTGCCAGCAGCCAAGGAGAAGGGGGAGATTATGGCTACACCTTC
CDR3: CASSQGEGGDYGYTF

J: TRBJ2-3
D: TRBD1
size: NA
V: TRBV27
DNA: TGTGCCAGCAGTTGGACAGGGAGCAAGGCAGATACGCAGTATTTT
CDR3: CASSWTGSKADTQYF

J: TRBJ1-2
D: NA
size: few
V: TRBV7-8
DNA: TGTGCCAGCAGCTTAGGGTACAACAACTATGGCTACACCTTC
CDR3: CASSLGYNNYGYTF

J: TRBJ1-5
D: NA
size: few
V: TRBV7-8
DNA: TGTGCCAGCAGCCCTTGGACCCTACAGCCCCAGCATTTT
CDR3: CASSPWTLQPQHF

J: TRBJ1-1
D: NA
size: few
V: TRBV15
DNA: TGTGCCACCAGCCCGTTAACAAAGGACACTGAAGCTTTCTTT
CDR3: CATSPLTKDTEAFF

J: TRBJ2-7
D: TRBD1
size: NA
V: TRBV29-1
DNA: TGCAGCGCAACAGGGGCCTGGAGGGAGCAGTACTTC
CDR3: CSATGAWREQYF

J: TRBJ1-5
D: TRBD1
size: NA
V: TRBV2
DNA: TGTGCCAGCAGTGAACGGACAGGAGGGGCCCAGCCCCAGCATTTT
CDR3: CASSERTGGAQPQHF

J: TRBJ2-7
D: TRBD1
size: NA
V: TRBV5-6
DNA: TGTGCCAGCAGCTTGGGACAGGGGCGTGAGCAGTACTTC
CDR3: CASSLGQGREQYF

J: TRBJ2-1
D: TRBD2
size: NA
V: TRBV2
DNA: TGTGCCAGACCCCGGACTAGCGGAATTCACAATGAGCAGTTCTTC
CDR3: CARPRTSGIHNEQFF

J: TRBJ2-2
D: NA
size: NA
V: TRBV9
DNA: TGTGCCAGCAGCTATCCCCGGGCGACGGGTCCCGGGGAGCTGTTTTTT
CDR3: CASSYPRATGPGELFF

J: TRBJ1-2
D: NA
size: NA
V: TRBV18
DNA: TGTGCCAGTACGGCAACGGCAAGTTATGGCTACACCTTC
CDR3: CASTATASYGYTF

J: TRBJ1-5
D: NA
size: few
V: TRBV23-1
DNA: TGCGCCAGCAGTCAACCCGCGGTCTGTAATAGCAATCAGCCCCAGCATTTT
CDR3: CASSQPAVCNSNQPQHF

J: TRBJ1-2
D: NA
size: few
V: TRBV7-3
DNA: TGTGCCAGCAGCCAAACCCCAGGGCGGGCGGGCTACACCTTC
CDR3: CASSQTPGRAGYTF

J: TRBJ2-2
D: NA
size: NA
V: TRBV7-9
DNA: TGTGCCAGCAGCTTACCGCAAATGAACACCGGGGAGCTGTTTTTT
CDR3: CASSLPQMNTGELFF

J: TRBJ2-1
D: NA
size: NA
V: TRBV19
DNA: TGTGCCAGTAGTACACAGGGTTCCTACAATGAGCAGTTCTTC
CDR3: CASSTQGSYNEQFF

J: TRBJ2-7
D: TRBD1
size: NA
V: TRBV2
DNA: TGTGCCAGCAATGAGGGGGCGAACGAGCAGTACTTC
CDR3: CASNEGANEQYF

J: TRBJ2-7
D: TRBD1
size: once
V: TRBV7-2
DNA: TGTGCCAGCAGCCGCTGGACAGGGAGCTCCTACGAGCAGTACTTC
CDR3: CASSRWTGSSYEQYF

J: TRBJ2-6
D: TRBD1
size: NA
V: TRBV28
DNA: TGTGTGACACAGGGGGTGGGCTCTGGGGCCAACGTCCTGACTTTC
CDR3: CVTQGVGSGANVLTF

J: TRBJ1-3
D: NA
size: NA
V: TRBV7-7
DNA: TGTGCTAGCAGCCCAAGCTCTGGAAACACCATATATTTT
CDR3: CASSPSSGNTIYF

J: TRBJ2-2
D: NA
size: NA
V: TRBV7-2
DNA: TGTGCCAGCAGCTTAGTATGGAGAGCCACCGGGGAGCTGTTTTTT
CDR3: CASSLVWRATGELFF

J: TRBJ1-4
D: NA
size: NA
V: TRBV5-1
DNA: TGCGCCAGCAGCTTGGGACAGGCTGCAACTAATGAAAAACTGTTTTTT
CDR3: CASSLGQAATNEKLFF